This TCR beta chain appears in the sequencing data of a study of chemoradiotherapy in HPV16-positive cancers. Across the study: A couple of HPV16-positive patients' cells yielded candidate HPV-specific clones and common motifs.

Whole-study findings and limits: In HPV16-positive patients, HPV-responsive T-cell expansion tracked better recurrence-free survival. Non-HPV-specific T cells did not expand in tumors during treatment, whereas candidate HPV-specific clones and E7-related motifs did.

Sequencing was performed with immunoSEQ multiplex PCR; in TCRdb, only in-frame clones are kept and a portion is missing. Of over 950 clones listed, around four fifths are singletons. Remarks on this clone: Its antigen is still unknown.

The V gene end was trimmed by 5 bases and the J gene end by 4 bases; junction bases not matched to a gene: 5. CDR3 length: 14 amino acids. The germline V gene encodes CDR1 SGHNT and CDR2 YENEEA. Repertoires were sampled repeatedly during chemoradiotherapy. The chain couples TRBV11-3 to TRBJ2-1; the match to TRBD2 covers 7 bases. Sequencing used tumor tissue, obtained from a patient who underwent chemoradiotherapy. This receptor was taken from a human donor with HPV-associated anogenital cancer. The CDR3 protein is CASSAGGSYNEQFF. CDR3 sequence (DNA): TGTGCCAGCAGCGCCGGCGGGAGTTACAATGAGCAGTTCTTC.